This T cell receptor beta chain was profiled in a study of chemoradiotherapy in HPV16-positive cancers. Study-wide points: Candidate HPV-specific clones and E7-related TCR motifs grew in tumor during treatment.

The table lists this clone with a count of one. Its antigen is not known. Some clones are missing from TCRdb's copy, which holds only in-frame ones; the method was immunoSEQ multiplex PCR. Among about 68,000 clones listed, about nine tenths were seen once. The CDR3 sequence is 13 residues long. The trim removed 5 bases at V and 7 bases at J, leaving 3 bases unmatched. CDR1 is MNHNY, CDR2 SVGAGI, per germline (reference sequence). The chain combines TRBV6-6 with TRBJ2-1; 9 bases line up with TRBD1. The specimen comprised blood, sampled from a patient who underwent chemoradiotherapy. This receptor was taken from a human donor with HPV-associated anogenital cancer. CDR3 sequence reads: CASSPGTGNEQFF. In nucleotides, the CDR3 is TGTGCCAGCAGTCCCGGGACAGGGAATGAGCAGTTCTTC.